The subject of this entry is one TCR beta chain. Its antigen remains unknown. This sample is part of a study of PD-1 blockade in classical Hodgkin lymphoma. Study background: The patients were dosed with nivolumab 3 mg/kg, infused intravenously every 2 weeks. The study, taken as a whole, reports: Diversity similar to that of newly diagnosed patients was seen at baseline in complete responders. Nivolumab initiated under 1 year post-ASCT led to patient exclusion. While CD8+ TCR diversity did not rise significantly by C4D1, CD4+ TCR diversity did.

Germline V CDR1 and CDR2: SGHTA, FQGNSA. CDR3 size: 14 residues. Method: immunoSEQ multiplex PCR; TCRdb's copy keeps in-frame clones and lacks some. Of 15,000 to 20,000 clones listed, more than 65% are singletons. Time point of the sample: cycle 4 day 1 (C4D1), after less than 7 weeks of nivolumab. There was relapse after autologous stem cell transplantation in every patient, and there was variation in brentuximab vedotin exposure. Out of thawed PBMCs, magnetic negative selection purified CD4+ T cells. The V and J genes are TRBV7-2 and TRBJ2-5, with D possibly TRBD1 on 5 matching bases. Matching the DNA end better, TRBJ2-7 makes the J call doubtful. The source of this sequence is a human donor with classical Hodgkin lymphoma. The sequences come from CD4+ T cells from blood, collected before the fourth cycle of nivolumab. DNA of the CDR3: TGTGCCAGCAGCTTAGAAGGGGTCCTCGGCGAGCAGTACTTC. It yields the protein CASSLEGVLGEQYF.